This paragraph covers one T cell receptor (beta chain) sequence. The record originates from a study of blood T cell repertoires in COVID-19. Study background: T cells, B-cell-depleted T cells, or PBMCs supplied cDNA or gDNA.

Only in-frame clones appear in the TCRdb table, and some are missing; sequencing was by immunoSEQ multiplex PCR. This sample has 210,000 or so clones, with about nine tenths found just once. Cohort assignment relied on participant-reported clinical history. Trimming left V 6 bases short and J 5 bases short, with 11 bases between. This CDR3 is built from 14 residues. Per germline, CDR1 MNHEY and CDR2 SVGAGI. This receptor was identified in a woman between 45 and 60 years old in a cohort exposed to, infected with or recovered from COVID-19 (not recorded which). V is TRBV6-5 and J is TRBJ1-6; tentatively, D is TRBD1 (5 bases). The sequenced material came from PBMCs or T cells enriched from blood (not recorded which). For the CDR3, the DNA is TGTGCCAGCAGCGACCAGGGAAATAATTCACCCCTCCACTTT. It codes for CASSDQGNNSPLHF.